A selection of T cell receptor beta chains follows, all from one sample in a study of blood T cells in healthy people across ages. TCRdb reanalysed the 5' RACE reads using MiXCR and keeps one entry per CDR3 protein. The sample contains some 1,800,000 distinct CDR3 sequences, 39% of which appear only once. Sequenced: blood. The origin of the receptors is a human donor in good health. The CDR3 runs from the conserved cysteine through the conserved F or W. Each record gives: clone size, D gene, J gene, V gene, CDR3 protein, CDR3 DNA. A D gene is named only where the DNA matches it firmly. A clone size is listed for some rows: how often the clone was seen (once, few, many), or a class if it is expanded.

size: -; D: -; J: TRBJ1-5; V: TRBV12-3/TRBV12-4; CDR3: CASSLSIGAPNQPQHF; DNA: TGTGCCAGCAGTTTAAGTATAGGGGCCCCCAATCAGCCCCAGCATTTT
size: few; D: -; J: TRBJ1-5; V: TRBV12-3/TRBV12-4; CDR3: CASSLSLTGNQPQHF; DNA: TGTGCCAGCAGTTTAAGTCTTACGGGAAATCAGCCCCAGCATTTT
size: few; D: -; J: TRBJ2-4; V: TRBV20-1; CDR3: CSARASRLAKNIQYF; DNA: TGCAGTGCTAGAGCTAGCCGACTAGCCAAAAACATTCAGTACTTC
size: once; D: TRBD1; J: TRBJ1-2; V: TRBV4-3; CDR3: CASSQGTVRVHGYTF; DNA: TGCGCCAGCAGCCAGGGGACAGTCCGCGTTCATGGCTACACCTTC
size: -; D: TRBD1; J: TRBJ2-5; V: TRBV4-2; CDR3: CASSQPDRGGRETQYF; DNA: TGTGCCAGCAGCCAACCGGACAGGGGGGGGAGGGAGACCCAGTACTTC
size: -; D: -; J: TRBJ1-1; V: TRBV9; CDR3: CASTEGLMNTEAFF; DNA: TGTGCCAGCACGGAAGGACTCATGAACACTGAAGCTTTCTTT
size: -; D: -; J: TRBJ2-3; V: TRBV12-3/TRBV12-4; CDR3: CASSFRSIGDTQYF; DNA: TGTGCCAGCAGTTTTAGGTCTATAGGGGATACGCAGTATTTT
size: -; D: -; J: TRBJ2-1; V: TRBV7-3; CDR3: CASSLSVTDHEQFF; DNA: TGTGCCAGCAGCTTATCAGTAACGGATCATGAGCAGTTCTTC
size: few; D: -; J: TRBJ2-3; V: TRBV4-3; CDR3: CASSPVLGRYTQYF; DNA: TGCGCCAGCAGCCCCGTATTGGGACGATATACGCAGTATTTT
size: -; D: -; J: TRBJ2-5; V: TRBV7-9; CDR3: CATRRGAGGETQYF; DNA: TGTGCCACCCGACGGGGGGCCGGGGGCGAGACCCAGTACTTC
size: -; D: TRBD1; J: TRBJ1-5; V: TRBV20-1; CDR3: CSARTGGLRNQPQHF; DNA: TGCAGTGCTCGGACAGGGGGCCTTCGCAATCAGCCCCAGCATTTT
size: many; D: -; J: TRBJ2-7; V: TRBV5-1; CDR3: CASSLMGGYEQYF; DNA: TGCGCCAGCAGCTTGATGGGGGGTTACGAGCAGTACTTC
size: once; D: -; J: TRBJ1-1; V: TRBV4-3; CDR3: CASTHRAGTEAFF; DNA: TGCGCCAGCACCCACAGGGCGGGCACTGAAGCTTTCTTT
size: few; D: -; J: TRBJ2-3; V: TRBV25-1; CDR3: CASSGRDSTDTQYF; DNA: TGTGCCAGCAGTGGCAGGGACAGCACAGATACGCAGTATTTT
size: many; D: -; J: TRBJ2-3; V: TRBV20-1; CDR3: CSAEGGGTDTQYF; DNA: TGCAGTGCTGAGGGGGGGGGCACAGATACGCAGTATTTT
size: few; D: TRBD1; J: TRBJ2-1; V: TRBV9; CDR3: CASSPRTGVFDGQFF; DNA: TGTGCCAGCAGCCCCCGGACAGGAGTATTTGATGGGCAGTTCTTC
size: -; D: -; J: TRBJ1-1; V: TRBV7-2; CDR3: CASSIVGSNTEAFF; DNA: TGTGCCAGCAGTATTGTGGGTAGCAACACTGAAGCTTTCTTT
size: few; D: -; J: TRBJ1-2; V: TRBV12-3/TRBV12-4; CDR3: CASGTGDYYGYTF; DNA: TGTGCCAGCGGGACCGGGGACTACTATGGCTACACCTTC
size: -; D: TRBD2; J: TRBJ2-1; V: TRBV9; CDR3: CASSVDPGGYLNEQFF; DNA: TGTGCCAGCAGCGTAGATCCGGGGGGGTATTTAAATGAGCAGTTCTTC
size: -; D: -; J: TRBJ2-1; V: TRBV3-1; CDR3: CASSRTNTIRNEQFF; DNA: TGTGCCAGCAGCCGGACCAACACGATTCGGAATGAGCAGTTCTTC
size: -; D: TRBD1; J: TRBJ1-1; V: TRBV29-1; CDR3: CSVEEGGRGAFF; DNA: TGCAGCGTTGAAGAAGGGGGCAGGGGGGCTTTCTTT
size: -; D: -; J: TRBJ2-6; V: TRBV27; CDR3: CASSSFPGAYSGANVLTF; DNA: TGTGCCAGCAGCTCCTTCCCGGGGGCGTACTCTGGGGCCAACGTCCTGACTTTC
size: -; D: TRBD1; J: TRBJ1-2; V: TRBV9; CDR3: CASSPSTGGANYGYTF; DNA: TGTGCCAGCAGCCCGTCGACAGGGGGCGCGAACTATGGCTACACCTTC
size: -; D: -; J: TRBJ1-4; V: TRBV29-1; CDR3: CSATEGTEKLFF; DNA: TGCAGCGCAACTGAAGGGACCGAAAAACTGTTTTTT
size: -; D: -; J: TRBJ1-5; V: TRBV7-9; CDR3: CASSLAVTEYSNQPQHF; DNA: TGTGCCAGCAGCTTAGCGGTAACAGAATATAGCAATCAGCCCCAGCATTTT
size: few; D: TRBD1; J: TRBJ2-3; V: TRBV7-2; CDR3: CASSLAGGAGTDTQYF; DNA: TGTGCCAGCAGCTTGGCAGGGGGCGCCGGCACAGATACGCAGTATTTT
size: few; D: -; J: TRBJ2-1; V: TRBV12-3/TRBV12-4; CDR3: CASSSNKAEQFF; DNA: TGTGCCAGCAGTTCCAACAAAGCAGAGCAGTTCTTC
size: -; D: -; J: TRBJ1-1; V: TRBV7-8; CDR3: CASSLKQAIISEAFF; DNA: TGTGCCAGCAGCTTAAAACAGGCTATAATCTCTGAAGCTTTCTTT
size: few; D: -; J: TRBJ2-7; V: TRBV29-1; CDR3: CSVRHLDLEQYF; DNA: TGCAGCGTACGACATTTAGACCTCGAGCAGTACTTC
size: -; D: TRBD1; J: TRBJ1-6; V: TRBV4-2; CDR3: CASSPRQGGEGATPLHF; DNA: TGTGCCAGCAGCCCCCGACAGGGAGGCGAGGGGGCTACACCCCTCCACTTT
size: -; D: TRBD1; J: TRBJ2-7; V: TRBV7-2; CDR3: CASSPLGDRAVEQYF; DNA: TGTGCCAGCAGCCCCCTTGGGGACAGGGCGGTCGAGCAGTACTTC
size: -; D: TRBD1; J: TRBJ1-1; V: TRBV6-6; CDR3: CASIQQGAEAFF; DNA: TGTGCCAGCATCCAACAGGGGGCAGAAGCTTTCTTT
size: few; D: TRBD1; J: TRBJ1-2; V: TRBV5-5; CDR3: CASSRTGGVSGDGYTF; DNA: TGTGCCAGCAGTCGGACAGGGGGCGTAAGTGGGGATGGCTACACCTTC
size: -; D: -; J: TRBJ2-2; V: TRBV5-6; CDR3: CASSLEGIAGELFF; DNA: TGTGCCAGCAGCTTGGAGGGGATTGCCGGGGAGCTGTTTTTT
size: few; D: -; J: TRBJ1-1; V: TRBV7-9; CDR3: CASSLAPLGMNTEAFF; DNA: TGTGCCAGCAGCTTGGCTCCCCTGGGCATGAACACTGAAGCTTTCTTT